Described below is a single T cell receptor (beta chain) sequence and its context. The germline V gene encodes CDR1 MNHEY and CDR2 SVGEGT. V lost 2 bases and J lost 5; bases outside the gene matches: 8. The CDR3 covers 15 residues. TCRdb passed the RT-PCR reads through MiXCR, listing each CDR3 protein once. The data hold about 680,000 distinct CDR3 sequences, with approximately 15% observed a single time. The chain recombines TRBV6-2 or TRBV6-3 with TRBJ1-2, with 7 positions matching TRBD1. The material sequenced was memory CD4+ T cells from blood. The sequence came from a female donor in good health, serving as a healthy control. Here the CDR3 DNA reads TGTGCCAGCAGTTACGGGGACAGATTCGCATATGGCTACACCTTC. Translation: CASSYGDRFAYGYTF.